Given below is one T cell receptor beta chain in context. Random-hexamer reverse transcription was applied to about 0.45 to 1 ug RNA. By means of immunoSEQ multiplex PCR, TCR beta CDR3 spanning 54 Vbeta and 13 Jbeta underwent amplification. TCRdb independently ran MiXCR on the immunoSEQ multiplex PCR reads; one entry per CDR3 protein. The table includes about 120,000 distinct CDR3 sequences, roughly 94% detected once. The data originate from a study of CD8 T cells in Susac syndrome. As controls, healthy donors matched for age and sex were used. TEMRA cells were FACS-enriched, while CD8+ and CD4+ T cells were negatively isolated. CDR1 is SEHNR, CDR2 FQNEAQ, per germline (reference sequence). Deletions cut 0 bases from V and 5 bases from J, with 10 bases between. The CDR3 length is 14 residues.

Sequenced input: CD4+ T cells from PBMCs. This chain uses TRBV7-9 with TRBJ2-5; D gene unclear. This clonotype was obtained from a human donor in good health. The CDR3 nucleotides read TGTGCCAGCAGCTTAGCGGCGCTCTTGGAGACCCAGTACTTC. It is translated as CASSLAALLETQYF.